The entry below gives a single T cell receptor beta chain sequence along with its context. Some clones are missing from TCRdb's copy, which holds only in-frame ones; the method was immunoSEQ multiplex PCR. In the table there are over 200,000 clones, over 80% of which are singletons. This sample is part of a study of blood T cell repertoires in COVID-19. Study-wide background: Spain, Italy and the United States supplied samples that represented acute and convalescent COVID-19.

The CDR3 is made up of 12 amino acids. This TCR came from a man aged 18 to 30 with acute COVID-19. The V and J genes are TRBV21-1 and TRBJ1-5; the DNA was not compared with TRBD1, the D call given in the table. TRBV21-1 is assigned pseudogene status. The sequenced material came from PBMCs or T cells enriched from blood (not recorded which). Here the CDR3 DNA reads TGTGCCAGCAGCACCCAGAATCAGCCCCAGCATTTT. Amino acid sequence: CASSTQNQPQHF.